The 16 T cell receptor beta chains below come from one sample, sequenced in a study of blood T cell repertoires in COVID-19. TCRdb's copy holds only in-frame clones and misses some; the assay was immunoSEQ multiplex PCR. The table records some 120,000 clones, about nine tenths of them present only once. The specimen sequenced was peripheral blood. The origin of the receptors is a man aged 50-59 years with active COVID-19.

This chain links TRBV7-2 with TRBJ2-2; 13 nucleotides agree with TRBD2. CDR1 and CDR2 (germline): SGHTA, FQGNSA. This CDR3 contains 18 residues. After removal of 3 bases from V and 7 bases from J, the junction contained 11 bases not matched to a gene. In DNA form, the CDR3 reads TGTGCCAGCAGCTTTAGACTAGCGGGAGGTTCTCGGGACGGGGAGCTGTTTTTT. It codes for CASSFRLAGGSRDGELFF. Looking up the rest from reference TRBV7-2 and TRBJ2-2 gives the full variable domain: GAGVSQSPSNKVTEKGKDVELRCDPISGHTALYWYRQSLGQGLEFLIYFQGNSAPDKSGLPSDRFSAERTGGSVSTLTIQRTQQEDSAVYLCASSFRLAGGSRDGELFFGEGSRLTVL.

The chain links TRBV24-1 to TRBJ2-3, with TRBD2 matching over 7 bases. Unmatched junction bases numbered 0, after V lost 1 base and J lost 9 bases. The CDR3 extends over 12 amino acids. Germline assignment: CDR1 KGHDR and CDR2 SFDVKD. CDR3 region: CATSDFGRTQYF. The CDR3 nucleotides are TGTGCCACCAGTGATTTCGGGAGGACGCAGTATTTT.

This clone is labeled as medium-sized. The CDR3 loop is CASSSGGTGAVKGYTF. The CDR3 nucleotides are TGTGCCAGCAGCTCCGGGGGAACAGGGGCGGTTAAAGGCTACACCTTC. The chain combines TRBV7-2 with TRBJ1-2; 7 nucleotides line up with TRBD1. Losses at the gene ends were 4 bases for V and 8 bases for J; bases not matched to a gene: 16. The CDR3 has 16 residues. Germline V lookup: CDR1 SGHTA, CDR2 FQGNSA.

The V and J genes are TRBV5-6 and TRBJ2-7; TRBD1 agrees at 9 bases. This CDR3 contains 14 residues. CDR1 SGHDT and CDR2 YYEEEE come from the germline V gene. V shed 4 bases and J 4 bases; nucleotides not matched to a gene: 6. The CDR3 sequence: CASSGAGTGYEQYF. Written as DNA, the CDR3 is TGTGCCAGCAGCGGAGCCGGGACAGGGTACGAGCAGTACTTC.

J is TRBJ2-2 and V is TRBV21-1; TRBD2, as called in the table, went unchecked against the DNA. TRBV21-1 is a listed pseudogene. The CDR3 contains 20 residues. DNA of the CDR3: TGTGCCAGCAGCAAAGCGGTCGCGGCAGGGAGGTTCGTAGACACCGGGGAGCTGTTTTTT. Its protein is CASSKAVAAGRFVDTGELFF.

This chain joins TRBV24-1 and TRBJ2-7; D gene unclear. Per the germline V gene, CDR1 is KGHDR and CDR2 is SFDVKD. This CDR3 comprises 13 residues. The ends were cut back, 5 bases at V and 0 bases at J, with 7 bases in the middle. CDR3 amino acids: CATSVQNSYEQYV. The CDR3 DNA is TGTGCCACCAGTGTACAGAACTCCTACGAGCAGTACGTC.

The J gene is TRBJ2-5, the V gene TRBV21-1; the table assigns TRBD2, which was not confirmed against the DNA. TRBV21-1 is listed as a pseudogene. This CDR3 comprises 15 residues. DNA of the CDR3: TGTGCCAGCAGCTACTTCTCCGGGTTACAAGAGACCCAGTACTTC. It codes for CASSYFSGLQETQYF.

On this clone: Other DNA sequences within the sample encode an identical CDR3. The chain couples TRBV6-5 to TRBJ1-2; D possibly corresponds to TRBD1 (5 bases). The CDR3 consists of 12 residues. Trimming removed 6 bases at V and 4 bases at J, with 9 bases between. Germline V lookup: CDR1 MNHEY, CDR2 SVGAGI. The CDR3 region is CASSPDSYGYTF. CDR3 sequence (DNA): TGTGCCAGCAGCCCCGACAGCTATGGCTACACCTTC.

The genes are TRBV9 and TRBJ2-1, with TRBD2 matching over 8 bases. Per the germline V gene, CDR1 is SGDLS and CDR2 is YYNGEE. V lost 4 bases, J lost 0 bases, and 9 bases stayed unmatched. The CDR3 is 17 amino acids. CDR3 protein: CASSPLGGGSSYNEQFF. CDR3 nucleotide sequence: TGTGCCAGCAGCCCCCTAGGCGGGGGGAGCTCCTACAATGAGCAGTTCTTC.

The rearrangement joins TRBV5-1 to TRBJ1-1; possible D gene TRBD1, 6 bases. CDR3 length equals 16 residues. Germline V gives CDR1 SGHRS, CDR2 YFSETQ. V was pared by 0 bases and J by 1 base, with 13 bases between. CDR3 sequence: CASSLDVQGPNTEAFF. DNA of the CDR3: TGCGCCAGCAGCTTGGATGTACAGGGACCGAACACTGAAGCTTTCTTT.

The V and J genes are TRBV5-6 and TRBJ2-5, with unresolved D. This CDR3 contains 14 residues. The ends were cut back, 7 bases at V and 4 bases at J, with 17 bases in the middle. In germline, CDR1 is SGHDT, CDR2 YYEEEE. In DNA form, the CDR3 reads TGTGCCAGCCAAAGTGGCCTCTCTAGAGAGACCCAGTACTTC. Amino acid sequence: CASQSGLSRETQYF. Full variable domain (outside the CDR3, taken from reference TRBV5-6 and TRBJ2-5): DAGVTQSPTHLIKTRGQQVTLRCSPKSGHDTVSWYQQALGQGPQFIFQYYEEEERQRGNFPDRFSGHQFPNYSSELNVNALLLGDSALYLCASQSGLSRETQYFGPGTRLLVL.

The V gene is TRBV9, the J gene TRBJ1-3; the D gene is possibly TRBD1 (6 bases). Germline V gene data show CDR1 as SGDLS and CDR2 as YYNGEE. This CDR3 region has 15 residues. V lost 3 bases to trimming and J lost 0 bases, with 10 bases between them. In DNA form, the CDR3 reads TGTGCCAGCAGCGAGGGGACAAACTCTGGAAACACCATATATTTT. Protein: CASSEGTNSGNTIYF.

DNA for the CDR3: TGTGCCAGCAGCCTGGGTGAGGGCGGAAACACCATATATTTT. This codes for CASSLGEGGNTIYF. The chain recombines TRBV14 with TRBJ1-3; D is unresolved. The CDR3 sequence is 14 residues long. The germline CDR1 and CDR2 sequences are SGHDN and FVKESK. V lost 4 bases, J lost 4 bases, and 11 bases lay in between.

The chain joins TRBV7-3 to TRBJ1-1; D perhaps matches TRBD1 (6 bases). Germline CDR1 and CDR2: SGHTA and FQGTGA. This CDR3 spans 15 amino acids. Trimming took off 6 bases at V and 1 base at J, with 15 bases between the two ends. The CDR3 sequence: CASRASGTRNTEAFF. The CDR3 nucleotides are TGTGCCAGCAGAGCTTCCGGGACACGGAACACTGAAGCTTTCTTT.

The gene calls are TRBV2 and TRBJ1-5, with D maybe TRBD1 (5 bases). Germline V gene sequence: CDR1 SNHLY, CDR2 FYNNEI. This CDR3 spans 16 amino acids. The V end was cut by 2 bases, the J end by 6 bases, with 17 bases between. The CDR3 DNA follows: TGTGCCAGCAGTGAAAGGGGACTCGAAGCGGCTCAGCCCCAGCATTTT. This sequence encodes CASSERGLEAAQPQHF.

The J gene is TRBJ1-1, the V gene TRBV10-3; 9 bases are a match to TRBD1. After removal of 6 bases from V and 4 bases from J, the junction contained 3 bases not matched to a gene. Germline CDR1 reads ENHRY; CDR2 reads SYGVKD. The CDR3 spans 13 residues. Here the CDR3 DNA reads TGTGCCATCAGCGGGACAGGGACCACTGAAGCTTTCTTT. It translates to CAISGTGTTEAFF.